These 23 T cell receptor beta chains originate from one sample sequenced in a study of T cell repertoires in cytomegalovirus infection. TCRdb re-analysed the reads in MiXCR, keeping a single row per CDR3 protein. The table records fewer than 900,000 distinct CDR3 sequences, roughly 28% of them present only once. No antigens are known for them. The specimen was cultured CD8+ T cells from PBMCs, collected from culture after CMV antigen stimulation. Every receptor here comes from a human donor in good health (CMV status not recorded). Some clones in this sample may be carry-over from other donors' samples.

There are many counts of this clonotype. The CDR3 nucleotides read TGTGCCAGCAGCTTAAGGGAAGGGACAGATACGCAGTATTTT. Translating gives CASSLREGTDTQYF. This rearrangement joins TRBV7-9 to TRBJ2-3; D is ambiguous. The length of the CDR3 is 14 residues. Trimming took 2 bases from V and 3 from J, leaving 9 bases between them. Germline V gene sequence: CDR1 SEHNR, CDR2 FQNEAQ (reference sequence).

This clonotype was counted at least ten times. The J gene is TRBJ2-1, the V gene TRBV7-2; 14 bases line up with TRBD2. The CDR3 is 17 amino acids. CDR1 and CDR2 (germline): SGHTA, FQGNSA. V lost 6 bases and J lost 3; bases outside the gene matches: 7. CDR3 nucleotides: TGTGCCAGCAGACCGACTAGCGGGGGGGGCTTCTACAATGAGCAGTTCTTC. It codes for CASRPTSGGGFYNEQFF.

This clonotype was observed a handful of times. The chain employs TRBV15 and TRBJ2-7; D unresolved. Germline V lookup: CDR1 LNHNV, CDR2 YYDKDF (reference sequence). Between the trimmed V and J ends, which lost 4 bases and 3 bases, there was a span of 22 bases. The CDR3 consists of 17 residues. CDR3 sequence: CATSNNLPGPLNYEQYV. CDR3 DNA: TGTGCCACCAGCAACAATCTTCCCGGACCCTTGAACTACGAGCAGTACGTC.

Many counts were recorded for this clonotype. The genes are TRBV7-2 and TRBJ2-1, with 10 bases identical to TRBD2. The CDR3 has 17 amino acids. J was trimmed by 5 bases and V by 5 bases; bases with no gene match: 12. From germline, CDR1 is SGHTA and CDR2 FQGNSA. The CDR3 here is CASSARLAGGLDNEQFF. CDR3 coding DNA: TGTGCCAGCAGCGCCCGACTAGCGGGCGGCCTCGACAATGAGCAGTTCTTC.

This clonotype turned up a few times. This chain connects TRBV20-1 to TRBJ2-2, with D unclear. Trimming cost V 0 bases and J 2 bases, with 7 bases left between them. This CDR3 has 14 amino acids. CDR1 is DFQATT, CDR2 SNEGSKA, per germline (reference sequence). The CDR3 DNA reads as TGCAGTGCTAGAGATTTAGAAAACACCGGGGAGCTGTTTTTT. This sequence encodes CSARDLENTGELFF.

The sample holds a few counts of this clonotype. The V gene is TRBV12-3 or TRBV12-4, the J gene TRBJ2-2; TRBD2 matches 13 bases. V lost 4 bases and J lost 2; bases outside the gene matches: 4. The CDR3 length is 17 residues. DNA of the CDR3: TGTGCCAGCAGTTCCGGGACTAGCGGGGCCAACACCGGGGAGCTGTTTTTT. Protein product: CASSSGTSGANTGELFF.

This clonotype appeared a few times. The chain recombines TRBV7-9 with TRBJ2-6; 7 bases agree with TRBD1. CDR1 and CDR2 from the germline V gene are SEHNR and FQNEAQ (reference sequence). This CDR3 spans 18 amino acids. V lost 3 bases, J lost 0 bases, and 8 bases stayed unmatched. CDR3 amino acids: CASSLGQPIISGANVLTF. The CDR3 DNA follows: TGTGCCAGCAGCTTGGGACAGCCAATTATCTCTGGGGCCAACGTCCTGACTTTC. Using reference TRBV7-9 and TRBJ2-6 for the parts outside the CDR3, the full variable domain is DTGVSQNPRHKITKRGQNVTFRCDPISEHNRLYWYRQTLGQGPEFLTYFQNEAQLEKSRLLSDRFSAERPKGSFSTLEIQRTEQGDSAMYLCASSLGQPIISGANVLTFGAGSRLTVL.

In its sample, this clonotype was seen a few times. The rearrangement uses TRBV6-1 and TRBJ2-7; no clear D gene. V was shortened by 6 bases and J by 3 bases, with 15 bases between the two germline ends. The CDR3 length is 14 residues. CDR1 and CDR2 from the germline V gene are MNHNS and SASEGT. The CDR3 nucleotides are TGTGCCAGCAGCGAGAGTGGGATTTACTACGAGCAGTACGTC. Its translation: CASSESGIYYEQYV.

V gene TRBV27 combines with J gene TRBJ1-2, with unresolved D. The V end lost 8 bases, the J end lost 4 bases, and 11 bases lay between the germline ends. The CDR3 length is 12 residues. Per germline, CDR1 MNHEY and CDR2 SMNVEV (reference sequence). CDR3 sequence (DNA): TGTGCCAGCGGAAAGACCCGCTATGGCTACACCTTC. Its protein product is CASGKTRYGYTF.

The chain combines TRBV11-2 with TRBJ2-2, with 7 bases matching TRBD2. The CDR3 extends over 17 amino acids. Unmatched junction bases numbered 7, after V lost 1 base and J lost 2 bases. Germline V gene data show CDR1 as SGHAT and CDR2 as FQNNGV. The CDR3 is CASSLAPSGINTGELFF. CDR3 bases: TGTGCCAGCAGCTTAGCCCCTAGCGGTATTAACACCGGGGAGCTGTTTTTT.

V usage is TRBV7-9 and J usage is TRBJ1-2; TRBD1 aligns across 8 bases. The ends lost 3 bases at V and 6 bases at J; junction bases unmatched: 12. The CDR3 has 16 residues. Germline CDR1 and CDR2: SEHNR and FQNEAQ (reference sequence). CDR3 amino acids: CASSLEGQGSYNGYTF. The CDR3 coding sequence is TGTGCCAGCAGCTTGGAAGGACAGGGAAGCTATAATGGCTACACCTTC.

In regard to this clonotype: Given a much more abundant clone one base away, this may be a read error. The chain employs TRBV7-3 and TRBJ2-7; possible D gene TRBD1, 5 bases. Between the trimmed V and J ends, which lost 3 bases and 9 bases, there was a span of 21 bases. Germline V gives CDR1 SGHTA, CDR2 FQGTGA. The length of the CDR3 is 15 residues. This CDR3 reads CASSFPETAFVMQYV. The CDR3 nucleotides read TGTGCCAGCAGCTTCCCCGAGACAGCCTTCGTTATGCAGTACGTC.

The CDR3 sequence: CASSTESNTGELFF. The CDR3 nucleotides read TGTGCCAGCAGTACAGAGTCGAACACCGGGGAGCTGTTTTTT. The rearrangement joins TRBV12-3 or TRBV12-4 to TRBJ2-2; D gene uncertain. The V and J ends lost 5 bases and 0 bases respectively, with 7 bases between them. This CDR3 has 14 residues.

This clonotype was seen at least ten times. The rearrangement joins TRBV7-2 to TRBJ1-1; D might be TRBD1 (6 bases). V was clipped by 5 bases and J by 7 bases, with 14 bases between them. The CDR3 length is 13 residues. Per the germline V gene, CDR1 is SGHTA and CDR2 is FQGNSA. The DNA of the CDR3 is TGTGCCAGCAGCCAGAGGGGGGAAGTTGAAGCTTTCTTT. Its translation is CASSQRGEVEAFF.

In DNA form, the CDR3 reads TGCGCCAGCAGTGATGGGATCACCTACGAGCAGTACTTC. It codes for CASSDGITYEQYF. V gene TRBV10-2 combines with J gene TRBJ2-7; D uncertain. Trimming left V 3 bases short and J 2 bases short, with 8 bases between. CDR1 and CDR2 from the germline V gene are WSHSY and SAAADI. This CDR3 spans 13 amino acids.

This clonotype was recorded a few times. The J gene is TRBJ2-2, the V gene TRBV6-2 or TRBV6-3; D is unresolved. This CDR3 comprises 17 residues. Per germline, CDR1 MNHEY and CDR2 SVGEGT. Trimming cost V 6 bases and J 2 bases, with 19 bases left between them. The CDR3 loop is CASSPLGTNINTGELFF. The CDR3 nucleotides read TGTGCCAGCAGCCCCCTCGGCACGAACATAAACACCGGGGAGCTGTTTTTT.

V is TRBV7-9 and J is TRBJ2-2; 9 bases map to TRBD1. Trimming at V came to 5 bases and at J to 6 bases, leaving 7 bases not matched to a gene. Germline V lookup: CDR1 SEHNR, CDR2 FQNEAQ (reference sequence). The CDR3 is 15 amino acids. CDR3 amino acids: CASSTPGQGAGELFF. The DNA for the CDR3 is TGTGCCAGCAGCACGCCGGGACAGGGAGCCGGGGAGCTGTTTTTT.

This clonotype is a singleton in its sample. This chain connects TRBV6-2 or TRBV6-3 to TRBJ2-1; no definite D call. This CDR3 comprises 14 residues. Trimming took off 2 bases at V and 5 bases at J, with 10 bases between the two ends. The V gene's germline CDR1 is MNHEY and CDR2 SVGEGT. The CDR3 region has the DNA TGTGCCAGCAGTTACGGGCAGAACAACAATGAGCAGTTCTTC. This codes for CASSYGQNNNEQFF.

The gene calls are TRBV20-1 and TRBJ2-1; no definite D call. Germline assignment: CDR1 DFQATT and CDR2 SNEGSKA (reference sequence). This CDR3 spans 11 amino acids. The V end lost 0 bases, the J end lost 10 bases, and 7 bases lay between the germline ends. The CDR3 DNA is TGCAGTGCTAGAGAAAACCACGAGCAGTTCTTC. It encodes CSARENHEQFF.

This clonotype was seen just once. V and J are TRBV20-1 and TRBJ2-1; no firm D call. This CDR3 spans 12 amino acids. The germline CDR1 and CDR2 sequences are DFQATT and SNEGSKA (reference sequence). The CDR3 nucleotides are TGCAGCGCTTTAAACGCCGGCAATGAGCAGTTCTTC. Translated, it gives CSALNAGNEQFF.

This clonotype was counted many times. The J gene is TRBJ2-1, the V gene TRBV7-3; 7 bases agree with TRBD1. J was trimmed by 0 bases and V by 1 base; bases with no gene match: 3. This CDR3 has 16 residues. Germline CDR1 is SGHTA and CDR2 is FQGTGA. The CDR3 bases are TGTGCCAGCAGCTTAAGGGGACAGAGCTCCTACAATGAGCAGTTCTTC. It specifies CASSLRGQSSYNEQFF. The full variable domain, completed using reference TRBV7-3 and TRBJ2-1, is GAGVSQTPSNKVTEKGKYVELRCDPISGHTALYWYRQSLGQGPEFLIYFQGTGAADDSGLPNDRFFAVRPEGSVSTLKIQRTERGDSAVYLCASSLRGQSSYNEQFFGPGTRLTVL.

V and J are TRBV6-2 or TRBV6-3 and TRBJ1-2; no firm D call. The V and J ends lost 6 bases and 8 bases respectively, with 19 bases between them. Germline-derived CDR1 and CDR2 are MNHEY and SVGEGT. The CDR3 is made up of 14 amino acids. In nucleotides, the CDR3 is TGTGCCAGCAGCTTAAACCTTGGTGGTGGCGGCTACACCTTC. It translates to CASSLNLGGGGYTF.

Here the CDR3 DNA reads TGCAGCGTTGAACCGGAAGGGACTGAAGCTTTCTTT. Amino acids: CSVEPEGTEAFF. This rearrangement joins TRBV29-1 to TRBJ1-1, with D hard to call. The CDR3 consists of 12 residues. V was clipped by 2 bases and J by 5 bases, with 9 bases between them. CDR1 and CDR2 (germline): SQVTM, ANQGSEA.